These T cell receptor beta chains were read from a single sample in a study of blood T cell repertoires in COVID-19. Libraries were prepared by immunoSEQ multiplex PCR; TCRdb keeps only in-frame clonotypes and omits some of them. The table includes around 700,000 clones, about 87% detected once. Sequences were obtained from peripheral blood. These receptor sequences come from a woman aged 18-30 years with acute or convalescent COVID-19. CDR3s include the opening cysteine and the closing phenylalanine or tryptophan. The order of the fields is clone size, V gene, J gene, D gene, CDR3 protein, CDR3 DNA. D genes are given only for firm matches. A clone size is listed for some rows: how often the clone was seen (once, few, many), or a class if it is expanded.

clone_size: .
v_call: TRBV20-1
j_call: TRBJ1-1
d_call: .
cdr3_aa: CSVGRGSEAFF
cdr3_nt: TGCAGTGTTGGCAGGGGCTCTGAAGCTTTCTTT

clone_size: .
v_call: TRBV15
j_call: TRBJ1-2
d_call: TRBD1
cdr3_aa: CATSREGQGSYGYTF
cdr3_nt: TGTGCCACCAGCAGAGAGGGACAGGGAAGCTATGGCTACACCTTC

clone_size: .
v_call: TRBV11-3
j_call: TRBJ2-1
d_call: TRBD1
cdr3_aa: CASSLGGTGGVTYNEQFF
cdr3_nt: TGTGCCAGCAGCTTAGGGGGGACAGGGGGCGTCACCTACAATGAGCAGTTCTTC

clone_size: .
v_call: TRBV5-1
j_call: TRBJ2-5
d_call: .
cdr3_aa: CASSFPGAETQYF
cdr3_nt: TGCGCCAGCAGCTTCCCAGGGGCAGAGACCCAGTACTTC

clone_size: .
v_call: TRBV5-1
j_call: TRBJ2-7
d_call: .
cdr3_aa: CASSLGRETYEQYF
cdr3_nt: TGCGCCAGCAGCTTGGGGAGGGAGACCTACGAGCAGTACTTC

clone_size: .
v_call: TRBV12-5
j_call: TRBJ2-7
d_call: .
cdr3_aa: CASGFLPMQGLPPWYEQYF
cdr3_nt: TGTGCTAGTGGTTTCCTCCCTATGCAGGGGCTACCGCCTTGGTACGAGCAGTACTTC

clone_size: few
v_call: TRBV4-3
j_call: TRBJ1-2
d_call: .
cdr3_aa: CASSPTRVYGYTF
cdr3_nt: TGCGCCAGCAGCCCAACCAGGGTTTATGGCTACACCTTC

clone_size: few
v_call: TRBV7-2
j_call: TRBJ1-3
d_call: TRBD1
cdr3_aa: CASSLVQGSGNTIYF
cdr3_nt: TGTGCCAGCAGCTTGGTACAGGGGTCTGGAAACACCATATATTTT

clone_size: once
v_call: TRBV3-1/TRBV3-2
j_call: TRBJ2-7
d_call: TRBD2
cdr3_aa: CASSQGTSGPYEQYF
cdr3_nt: TGTGCCAGCAGCCAAGGGACTAGCGGTCCCTACGAGCAGTACTTC

clone_size: .
v_call: TRBV7-9
j_call: TRBJ1-2
d_call: .
cdr3_aa: CASSLDNTWGYTF
cdr3_nt: TGTGCCAGCAGCTTGGACAACACGTGGGGCTACACCTTC

clone_size: once
v_call: TRBV5-1
j_call: TRBJ2-1
d_call: .
cdr3_aa: CASSLAWSSYNEQFF
cdr3_nt: TGCGCCAGCAGCTTGGCTTGGAGCTCCTACAATGAGCAGTTCTTC

clone_size: once
v_call: TRBV6-1
j_call: TRBJ2-7
d_call: .
cdr3_aa: CASSDLSTGLYEQYF
cdr3_nt: TGTGCCAGCAGTGACCTCTCGACAGGCCTGTACGAGCAGTACTTC

clone_size: .
v_call: TRBV4-1
j_call: TRBJ2-1
d_call: .
cdr3_aa: CASSQVTPPSYNEQFF
cdr3_nt: TGCGCCAGCAGCCAAGTTACTCCCCCCTCCTACAATGAGCAGTTCTTC

clone_size: few
v_call: TRBV12-3/TRBV12-4
j_call: TRBJ2-3
d_call: TRBD1
cdr3_aa: CASSRGQGATQYF
cdr3_nt: TGTGCCAGCAGTAGGGGACAGGGCGCTACGCAGTATTTT

clone_size: .
v_call: TRBV3-1/TRBV3-2
j_call: TRBJ2-7
d_call: .
cdr3_aa: CASSQNRQPINF
cdr3_nt: TGTGCCAGCAGCCAAAACAGACAGCCCATAAACTTC

clone_size: .
v_call: TRBV6-6
j_call: TRBJ2-3
d_call: .
cdr3_aa: CASSSRTVISTDTQYF
cdr3_nt: TGTGCCAGCAGTTCTAGGACAGTTATTAGCACAGATACGCAGTATTTT

clone_size: .
v_call: TRBV14
j_call: TRBJ2-7
d_call: .
cdr3_aa: CAVPEEAGSYEQYF
cdr3_nt: TGTGCCGTCCCAGAGGAGGCGGGGTCCTACGAGCAGTACTTC

clone_size: .
v_call: TRBV19
j_call: TRBJ1-2
d_call: .
cdr3_aa: CASSDPQGNGYTF
cdr3_nt: TGTGCCAGTAGTGATCCCCAGGGGAATGGCTACACCTTC

clone_size: .
v_call: TRBV19
j_call: TRBJ2-5
d_call: .
cdr3_aa: CASSIVAGPRETQYF
cdr3_nt: TGTGCCAGTAGTATAGTTGCGGGCCCTAGGGAGACCCAGTACTTC

clone_size: .
v_call: TRBV29-1
j_call: TRBJ1-2
d_call: .
cdr3_aa: CSVEQGKGYTF
cdr3_nt: TGCAGCGTTGAGCAGGGCAAAGGCTACACCTTC

clone_size: .
v_call: TRBV5-1
j_call: TRBJ1-1
d_call: TRBD1
cdr3_aa: CASSLGTDNTEAFF
cdr3_nt: TGCGCCAGCAGCCTCGGGACAGACAACACTGAAGCTTTCTTT

clone_size: .
v_call: TRBV30
j_call: TRBJ1-1
d_call: .
cdr3_aa: CAWSRYEHHALGGEAFF
cdr3_nt: TGTGCCTGGAGTCGGTATGAACACCACGCCCTCGGGGGTGAAGCTTTCTTT

clone_size: .
v_call: TRBV5-1
j_call: TRBJ1-6
d_call: TRBD1
cdr3_aa: CASSSTGDSPSVSPLHF
cdr3_nt: TGCGCCAGCAGCTCCACTGGGGACAGTCCGTCCGTCTCACCCCTCCACTTT

clone_size: .
v_call: TRBV2
j_call: TRBJ1-2
d_call: TRBD1
cdr3_aa: CASSEGLTGSGYTF
cdr3_nt: TGTGCCAGCAGTGAGGGTCTGACAGGGAGCGGCTACACCTTC

clone_size: .
v_call: TRBV10-3
j_call: TRBJ2-3
d_call: TRBD1
cdr3_aa: CAIRKGAPTDTQYF
cdr3_nt: TGTGCCATCAGGAAGGGGGCCCCCACAGATACGCAGTATTTT

clone_size: .
v_call: TRBV9
j_call: TRBJ1-6
d_call: .
cdr3_aa: CASSVAGIDNSPLHF
cdr3_nt: TGTGCCAGCAGCGTAGCCGGGATCGATAATTCACCCCTCCACTTT

clone_size: .
v_call: TRBV5-6
j_call: TRBJ1-1
d_call: TRBD1
cdr3_aa: CASSLLHRGATEAFF
cdr3_nt: TGTGCCAGCAGCCTCCTCCACAGGGGAGCCACTGAAGCTTTCTTT

clone_size: .
v_call: TRBV3-1/TRBV3-2
j_call: TRBJ1-2
d_call: TRBD1
cdr3_aa: CASRGTAPGGYTF
cdr3_nt: TGTGCCAGCCGGGGGACAGCCCCTGGGGGCTACACCTTC

clone_size: .
v_call: TRBV6-2/TRBV6-3
j_call: TRBJ1-5
d_call: .
cdr3_aa: CASSAGNLNQPQHF
cdr3_nt: TGTGCCAGCAGTGCGGGGAATCTGAATCAGCCCCAGCATTTT

clone_size: .
v_call: TRBV6-4
j_call: TRBJ2-2
d_call: TRBD2
cdr3_aa: CASSPASGGHGELFF
cdr3_nt: TGTGCCAGCAGTCCGGCGAGCGGGGGGCACGGGGAGCTGTTTTTT

clone_size: .
v_call: TRBV27
j_call: TRBJ2-2
d_call: TRBD1
cdr3_aa: CASSLKKGARTGELFF
cdr3_nt: TGTGCCAGCAGTTTAAAGAAGGGGGCAAGAACCGGGGAGCTGTTTTTT

clone_size: .
v_call: TRBV6-6
j_call: TRBJ1-5
d_call: .
cdr3_aa: CASSHREGQPQHF
cdr3_nt: TGTGCCAGCAGCCACAGGGAGGGTCAGCCCCAGCATTTT

clone_size: once
v_call: TRBV10-2
j_call: TRBJ1-1
d_call: .
cdr3_aa: CASSGGRRSGGYMNTEAFF
cdr3_nt: TGCGCCAGCAGTGGAGGACGACGGTCCGGAGGATACATGAACACTGAAGCTTTCTTT

clone_size: .
v_call: TRBV6-5
j_call: TRBJ1-5
d_call: .
cdr3_aa: CASRGGTNQPQHF
cdr3_nt: TGTGCCAGCAGGGGAGGAACGAATCAGCCCCAGCATTTT

clone_size: .
v_call: TRBV11-3
j_call: TRBJ1-1
d_call: .
cdr3_aa: CASSLTPWSPEAFF
cdr3_nt: TGTGCCAGCAGCTTAACCCCATGGAGTCCTGAAGCTTTCTTT

clone_size: .
v_call: TRBV5-6
j_call: TRBJ2-3
d_call: TRBD1
cdr3_aa: CASSSGGLGDTQYF
cdr3_nt: TGTGCCAGCAGCTCAGGGGGTTTGGGCGATACGCAGTATTTT